The next 24 T cell receptor beta chains were all read from a single sample in a study of T cells after yellow fever vaccination. TCRdb recomputed calls from the 5' RACE reads with MiXCR, one row per CDR3 protein. The sample holds roughly 320,000 distinct CDR3 sequences, approximately 12% seen once. Specimen: CD4+ T cells sorted from PBMCs, collected 45 days after the yellow fever booster vaccination. All receptors derive from a man aged 18 to 30 who received the YFV17D yellow fever vaccine.

This clonotype was recorded many times. V usage is TRBV7-2 and J usage is TRBJ1-1; D ambiguous. This CDR3 contains 13 residues. The V end lost 3 bases, the J end lost 3 bases, and 8 bases lay between the germline ends. Per the germline V gene, CDR1 is SGHTA and CDR2 is FQGNSA. The CDR3 coding sequence is TGTGCCAGCAGCTTTCAGTCGGACACTGAAGCTTTCTTT. It encodes CASSFQSDTEAFF.

This clonotype was seen only a few times. This chain connects TRBV4-2 to TRBJ1-1; TRBD1 agrees at 10 bases. CDR3 size: 14 residues. Germline CDR1 is LGHNA and CDR2 is YNFKEQ. Germline trimming cut 2 bases from V and 4 bases from J; bases unmatched to any gene: 1. Written as DNA, the CDR3 is TGTGCCAGCAGCCAAAGGACAGGGGGCACTGAAGCTTTCTTT. This gives the protein CASSQRTGGTEAFF.

J is TRBJ1-5 and V is TRBV27, with D perhaps matching TRBD1 (6 bases). Trimming stripped 5 bases from V and 0 bases from J, with 17 bases between. The germline gives CDR1 MNHEY, CDR2 SMNVEV (reference sequence). The CDR3 covers 17 residues. CDR3: CASSHRARSDSNQPQHF. The CDR3 DNA reads as TGTGCCAGCAGTCACAGGGCCCGCTCAGATAGCAATCAGCCCCAGCATTTT.

DNA for the CDR3: TGTGCCACCAGCAGAGAGCGGGGGGGCGCTACGCAGTATTTT. Its protein product is CATSRERGGATQYF. This sequence joins TRBV15 and TRBJ2-3; 9 nucleotides match TRBD2. The CDR3 runs 14 residues. Germline V CDR1 and CDR2: LNHNV, YYDKDF (reference sequence). V lost 0 bases to trimming and J lost 8 bases; unmatched junction nucleotides: 3.

This clonotype was recorded at least ten times. This chain connects TRBV6-5 to TRBJ2-1; D is uncertain. V shed 0 bases and J shed 2 bases, with 5 bases lying between them. The germline V gene encodes CDR1 MNHEY and CDR2 SVGAGI. The CDR3 spans 14 residues. In DNA form, the CDR3 reads TGTGCCAGCAGTTACTCGACGGCCTACAATGAGCAGTTCTTC. Translation gives CASSYSTAYNEQFF.

The table lists this clonotype with a few counts. This rearrangement joins TRBV14 to TRBJ2-5; D is uncertain. Germline lookup yields CDR1 SGHDN and CDR2 FVKESK. V was cut by 2 bases and J by 7 bases, with 5 bases left in between. The length of the CDR3 is 11 residues. Here the CDR3 DNA reads TGTGCCAGCAGCCAACTTTGGACCCAGTACTTC. This translates into CASSQLWTQYF.

This clonotype was seen more than once but under ten times. The V gene is TRBV5-1, the J gene TRBJ1-1; possibly TRBD1 for D (6 bases). This CDR3 is built from 15 residues. The V and J ends lost 0 bases and 5 bases respectively, with 14 bases between them. Germline V gene sequence: CDR1 SGHRS, CDR2 YFSETQ. The CDR3 here is CASSLVGGWGTEAFF. The DNA for the CDR3 is TGCGCCAGCAGCTTGGTGGGGGGCTGGGGGACTGAAGCTTTCTTT.

The CDR3 bases are TGTGCCAGCAGTGAACAGGGCTTCTACGAGCAGTACTTC. It codes for CASSEQGFYEQYF. The rearrangement joins TRBV2 to TRBJ2-7; weak D call: TRBD1 (5 bases). There are 13 residues in the CDR3. Per germline, CDR1 SNHLY and CDR2 FYNNEI. V was pared by 2 bases and J by 3 bases, with 8 bases between.

This clonotype was counted ten times or more. The chain links TRBV4-1 to TRBJ2-7; the D call may be TRBD1 or TRBD2 (6 bases each). CDR1 and CDR2 from the germline V gene are MGHRA and YSYEKL. This CDR3 spans 16 amino acids. Trimming took 4 bases from V and 1 from J, leaving 17 bases between them. For the CDR3, the DNA is TGCGCCAGCAGCCTCCTTGGGCGGGGACAATCCTACGAGCAGTACTTC. It is translated as CASSLLGRGQSYEQYF.

This rearrangement joins TRBV27 to TRBJ2-3, with 7 positions matching TRBD1. The junction had 5 bases not matched to a gene; V was cut back by 0 bases and J by 8 bases. The CDR3 length is 14 residues. Per germline, CDR1 MNHEY and CDR2 SMNVEV (reference sequence). This CDR3 reads CASSLSSGQVTQYF. The CDR3, as DNA: TGTGCCAGCAGTTTATCGAGTGGACAGGTTACGCAGTATTTT.

This clonotype has a count of ten or more. Here the CDR3 DNA reads TGTGCCAGCAGCGGTACGGGCAATCAGCCCCAGCATTTT. This translates into CASSGTGNQPQHF. The chain uses TRBV19 and TRBJ1-5; D is undetermined. The CDR3 is made up of 13 amino acids. The germline CDR1 and CDR2 sequences are LNHDA and SQIVND (reference sequence). Trimming took off 9 bases at V and 2 bases at J, with 11 bases between the two ends.

V gene TRBV7-6 combines with J gene TRBJ1-6, with 7 bases fitting TRBD1. The CDR3 spans 15 residues. Trimming at V came to 1 base and at J to 8 bases, leaving 5 bases not matched to a gene. The V gene's germline CDR1 is SGHVS and CDR2 FNYEAQ. The CDR3 is CASSLVRGVDSPLHF. The DNA of the CDR3 is TGTGCCAGCAGCTTAGTCAGGGGGGTCGATTCACCCCTCCACTTT.

Many counts were recorded for this clonotype. This chain uses TRBV5-1 with TRBJ2-2; D ambiguous. The length of the CDR3 is 13 residues. Trimming shortened V by 3 bases and J by 3 bases, and 6 bases separated the two germline ends. Germline V gene sequence: CDR1 SGHRS, CDR2 YFSETQ. The CDR3 reads CASSSIDTGELFF. In DNA form, the CDR3 reads TGCGCCAGCAGCTCGATAGACACCGGGGAGCTGTTTTTT.

The J gene is TRBJ2-3, the V gene TRBV7-9; 7 bases line up with TRBD2. This CDR3 contains 15 residues. Germline loops: CDR1 SEHNR, CDR2 FQNEAQ (reference sequence). V was clipped by 11 bases and J by 1 base; unmatched bases: 12. CDR3 sequence reads: CAGSSGLSGTDTQYF. The CDR3 DNA reads as TGTGCCGGGTCCTCGGGACTAAGTGGCACAGATACGCAGTATTTT.

This clonotype turned up a few times. The gene calls are TRBV5-4 and TRBJ2-5; 10 bases align to TRBD1. The CDR3 has 16 amino acids. The germline gives CDR1 SGHNT, CDR2 YYREEE (reference sequence). Losses at the gene ends were 1 base for V and 5 bases for J; bases not matched to a gene: 8. In nucleotides, the CDR3 is TGTGCCAGCAGCTTGACTCGACAGGGGGCCGGGGAGACCCAGTACTTC. Its protein is CASSLTRQGAGETQYF.

This clonotype was observed a few times. The chain couples TRBV20-1 to TRBJ1-5; 7 nucleotides line up with TRBD1. Per germline, CDR1 DFQATT and CDR2 SNEGSKA (reference sequence). The length of the CDR3 is 16 residues. Unmatched junction bases numbered 12, after V lost 6 bases and J lost 1 base. The CDR3 is CSAKPTGLMSNQPQHF. CDR3 sequence (DNA): TGCAGTGCAAAGCCGACAGGGCTTATGAGCAATCAGCCCCAGCATTTT.

This clonotype showed up just a few times. The V gene is TRBV29-1, the J gene TRBJ2-7; maybe TRBD2 (6 bases). The CDR3 consists of 11 residues. CDR1 SQVTM and CDR2 ANQGSEA come from the germline V gene. The ends were cut back, 4 bases at V and 6 bases at J, with 10 bases in the middle. This CDR3 reads CSVGGELEQYF. DNA for the CDR3: TGCAGCGTTGGGGGGGAACTCGAGCAGTACTTC.

This clonotype was seen only a few times. This sequence joins TRBV20-1 and TRBJ2-1; possible D gene TRBD1, 6 bases. CDR3 length: 13 amino acids. Germline V CDR1 and CDR2: DFQATT, SNEGSKA (reference sequence). The ends were cut back, 7 bases at V and 9 bases at J, with 19 bases in the middle. CDR3 protein: CSVGRGGFTEQFF. CDR3 DNA sequence: TGCAGTGTGGGCAGGGGTGGGTTCACTGAGCAGTTCTTC.

The rearrangement uses TRBV20-1 and TRBJ1-2; D ambiguous. This CDR3 is 15 amino acids long. Trimming took 0 bases from V and 2 from J, leaving 13 bases between them. CDR1 is DFQATT and CDR2 is SNEGSKA in the germline V gene (reference sequence). The CDR3 DNA is TGCAGTGCTAGAGACCGATTGGTGGGAAACTATGGCTACACCTTC. Its protein is CSARDRLVGNYGYTF.

The rearrangement joins TRBV9 to TRBJ2-5; 10 nucleotides agree with TRBD2. The CDR3 sequence is 18 residues long. Germline loops: CDR1 SGDLS, CDR2 YYNGEE. The J segment lost 4 bases and the V segment lost 3 bases, leaving 15 bases of the junction unmatched. CDR3 sequence: CASSEGASGGLRGETQYF. CDR3 in DNA: TGTGCCAGCAGCGAGGGGGCTAGCGGGGGCCTCCGGGGAGAGACCCAGTACTTC.

This clonotype was picked up many times. V gene TRBV5-1 combines with J gene TRBJ2-1; D may be TRBD2 (6 bases). The CDR3 loop spans 14 amino acids. V shed 7 bases and J shed 5 bases, with 16 bases lying between them. Germline CDR1 SGHRS, CDR2 YFSETQ. The CDR3 bases are TGCGCCAGCGGGGGTCAGGGAGGTAACAATGAGCAGTTCTTC. It specifies CASGGQGGNNEQFF.

The rearrangement joins TRBV5-1 to TRBJ2-1, with D uncertain. CDR3 length: 12 residues. CDR1 SGHRS and CDR2 YFSETQ come from the germline V gene. V was trimmed by 4 bases and J by 5 bases, leaving 7 bases between them. As DNA, the CDR3 is TGCGCCAGCAGCCACCGAGACAATGAGCAGTTCTTC. Translated, it gives CASSHRDNEQFF.

In this sample, this clonotype turned up many times. The chain links TRBV5-1 to TRBJ2-5; TRBD1 agrees at 9 bases. The CDR3 is made up of 16 amino acids. V dropped 0 bases and J dropped 4; count of bases not matched to a gene: 7. The germline V gene has CDR1 SGHRS and CDR2 YFSETQ. The CDR3, as DNA: TGCGCCAGCAGCTTGGGGGGAACAGGGGGCGGAGAGACCCAGTACTTC. Amino acids: CASSLGGTGGGETQYF. The whole variable domain, filled in from reference TRBV5-1 and TRBJ2-5, reads KAGVTQTPRYLIKTRGQQVTLSCSPISGHRSVSWYQQTPGQGLQFLFEYFSETQRNKGNFPGRFSGRQFSNSRSEMNVSTLELGDSALYLCASSLGGTGGGETQYFGPGTRLLVL.

This clonotype was seen only a few times. The chain links TRBV10-1 to TRBJ2-5, with TRBD2 matching 7 bases. The trim removed 2 bases at V and 5 bases at J, leaving 8 bases unmatched. The length of the CDR3 is 15 residues. CDR1 is WNHNN and CDR2 is SYGVQD in the germline V gene (reference sequence). Here the CDR3 DNA reads TGCGCCAGCAGTGAGATCCAGCGGGGACGGGAGACCCAGTACTTC. Its translation: CASSEIQRGRETQYF.